This T cell receptor beta chain was profiled in a study of PD-L1 blockade in urothelial cancer (dated by TCRdb to about 2017). Concerning the study at large: Every patient began therapy at some point between 2013 and 2015 and was given atezolizumab 1,200 mg intravenously every 3 weeks. Patients had an ECOG performance status of 0 or 1 and had received between 0 and 3 prior chemotherapy regimens. Blood samples were analyzed at two time points: 3 weeks after treatment start (second dose) and 6 weeks after treatment start. The study was an exploratory multi-omic analysis of somatic, immune and clinical correlates of response to PD-L1 blockade with atezolizumab in urothelial cancer. A median of about 140,000 T cells and 80,000 to 100,000 unique TCRs was obtained from blood samples, and a median clonality of 0.080 was observed. Durable clinical benefit was achieved by nine patients and was not achieved by 20 patients. Durable clinical benefit meant progression-free survival longer than 6 months, and TCR features were also tested against progression-free and overall survival. Under 30 patients had pretreatment blood TCR-seq, roughly 24 had at least one posttreatment blood collection, and roughly 24 had tumor TCR-seq. In the same patients, pretreatment tumors underwent whole exome sequencing and RNA sequencing in addition to TCR sequencing. Twenty-five of 29 patients were males with bladder-origin urothelial cancer, and about 65% of the roughly 30 reported a prior smoking history. TCR sequencing covered pretreatment tumor samples and matched, serially collected peripheral blood taken before and after atezolizumab treatment. Here is what the overall study found, with its caveats: A pretreatment peripheral blood TCR clonality below the median was linked to improved progression-free and overall survival. Because of the small sample size (n ≈ 30) and the many exploratory analyses performed, the results are intended to be regarded as hypothesis-generating. At 3 weeks after the start of treatment, tumor-associated TCR clones in peripheral blood had expanded more in patients with durable benefit (n ≈ 22, p = 0.022).

V has 0 bases trimmed and J has 2 bases trimmed; junction bases matching no gene number 4. The CDR3 measures 16 amino acids from cysteine to phenylalanine. The entry retains the CDR3 DNA only, 48 bases that are in frame from base 1. Reading the germline V gene gives CDR1 SGDLS and CDR2 YYNGEE. Synthetic TCR analog templates were spiked into each PCR so that absolute template abundance could be estimated from read counts. Using the immunoSEQ assay, TCRbeta CDR3 regions were amplified from genomic DNA with bias-controlled V and J gene primers. Sequencing of rearranged TCRbeta segments was performed at approximately 20X coverage. The study's processing was this. Clustering was used to correct sequencing errors, and CDR3s were annotated against IMGT to assign V, D and J genes. Downstream analyses used only productive TCRbeta rearrangements and left out out-of-frame or stop-codon sequences. To compute clonality, Shannon entropy was normalized by the log of the number of unique productive sequences and then subtracted from one. Fisher's exact test with Benjamini-Hochberg correction, at a threshold of adjusted p below 0.01, was used to find clones that differed between time points or between blood and tumor. TCRdb provides this immuneACCESS table in a form limited to in-frame rearrangements. Some clones are lacking; in checked studies, under half of them reflect an unresolved V gene, and why the rest are absent is not known. For V, J and clone size, that table is used; D and trimming come from the DNA. Within this sample are some 38,000 clones, with about 85% of them counted one time only. The ten largest account for approximately 14% of the sample.

As regards this clone: There is no known antigen for this receptor. Within one base of it there is no much larger clone, and no base qualities were kept.

The time point label on this specimen signifies: pretreatment peripheral blood. The cohort included roughly 30 patients with locally advanced or metastatic urothelial carcinoma who were treated at Memorial Sloan Kettering on a trial protocol. Peripheral blood mononuclear cells were collected pretreatment and during treatment, with between 1 and 8 total time points obtained per patient. The Qiagen DNeasy Blood extraction kit was used to purify genomic DNA from total PBMCs and tumor samples. PBMCs were collected pretreatment and during treatment, and were isolated and stored as previously described. The sample in question was PBMCs, obtained around atezolizumab (anti-PD-L1) treatment. In this chain, TRBV9 is recombined with TRBJ1-3; a stretch of 8 junction bases matches TRBD1. This receptor was identified in a man older than 75 with urothelial cancer. The CDR3 reads CASSVDSGGTGNTIYF. The nucleotide sequence reads as follows: TGTGCCAGCAGCGTAGATTCAGGGGGCACTGGAAACACCATATATTTT.